This T cell receptor (beta chain) was identified during a study of cytomegalovirus exposure and HLA in healthy donors. Overall study context: One earlier analysis, a look at approximately 190 million T cells, found some 120 million unique TCR beta sequences. Study-wide findings and caveats: Information on immune exposure was restricted to one variable (CMV serostatus). A cluster of highly shared sequence variants was likely a sequencing artifact.

A note on this clone: The antigen remains undetermined.

PCR primers comprised 60 Vbeta and 13 Jbeta primers. The protocol was immunoSEQ multiplex PCR, while the TCRdb copy is restricted to in-frame clones and leaves out a portion. The profile shows approximately 110,000 clones, approximately 80% of them singletons. The germline V gene encodes CDR1 SGHTA and CDR2 FQGNSA. The CDR3 totals 13 residues. V lost 5 bases and J lost 7; bases outside the gene matches: 5. This clonotype was sampled from a man aged 35 to 55 in good health and CMV-seronegative. Sequencing was done on a sample of PBMCs. The rearrangement joins TRBV7-2 to TRBJ1-3, with 7 bases aligning to TRBD1. CDR3: CASSPGQENTIYF. In nucleotides, the CDR3 is TGTGCCAGCAGCCCAGGACAGGAGAACACCATATATTTT.